A single T cell receptor beta chain is shown here with its context. The CDR3 spans 13 residues. Germline V CDR1 and CDR2: LNHDA, SQIVND (reference sequence). Trimming at V came to 7 bases and at J to 5 bases, leaving 7 bases not matched to a gene. These data come from a study of blood T cell repertoires in COVID-19. Looking at the study overall: The study drew acute and convalescent COVID-19 samples from the United States, Italy and Spain. PBMCs, B-cell-depleted T cells, or T cells provided the cDNA or gDNA that made up the material.

Original data processing: It was from reference gene primer amplification that nucleated cell counts were estimated. Repertoires were generated with immunoSEQ multiplex PCR, while TCRdb's copy carries only in-frame clones and drops some. From that table come the V and J calls and clone size; the DNA was used to work out D and trimming. The data contain tens of thousands of clones, roughly 91% of them seen just once; the ten biggest clones take up under 8.5%. Enrolled during active infection, Seattle patients were then followed longitudinally. The gene calls are TRBV19 and TRBJ1-1; 7 nucleotides agree with TRBD1. Sequencing input: peripheral blood. This receptor was identified in a young man with COVID-19, enrolled during active disease. Here the CDR3 DNA reads TGTGCCAGTACGAGGGCCAGGGGGACTGAAGCTTTCTTT. It encodes CASTRARGTEAFF.